This T cell receptor beta chain was recorded in a study of OX40 agonist ivuxolimab in advanced cancers. Germline CDR1 is SEHNR and CDR2 is FQNEAQ (reference sequence). This CDR3 is built from 12 residues. V lost 5 bases and J 8 bases, leaving 12 bases between the germline ends. The assay was immunoSEQ multiplex PCR, and TCRdb's table has in-frame clones only and misses some. The sample contains around 35,000 clones, roughly nine tenths of which appear only once. In this sample, this clone turned up a few times. The antigen remains unidentified. Broader study findings: Low normalized T-cell clonal expansion was also seen in some nonresponders. CD8+ T cells averaged more expanded clones than CD4+.

Baseline was the first blood sampling point, followed by cycle 4 day 1 and cycle 7 day 1. This receptor was identified in an adult with an advanced solid tumor such as melanoma, head and neck, liver or kidney cancer. The source was CD4+ or CD8+ T cells sorted from blood, collected in a trial of the OX40 agonist ivuxolimab. The chain recombines TRBV7-9 with TRBJ1-2; D remains unclear. Here the CDR3 reads CASSPDSRGYTF. Written as DNA, the CDR3 is TGTGCCAGCAGCCCCGACTCCCGCGGCTACACCTTC.